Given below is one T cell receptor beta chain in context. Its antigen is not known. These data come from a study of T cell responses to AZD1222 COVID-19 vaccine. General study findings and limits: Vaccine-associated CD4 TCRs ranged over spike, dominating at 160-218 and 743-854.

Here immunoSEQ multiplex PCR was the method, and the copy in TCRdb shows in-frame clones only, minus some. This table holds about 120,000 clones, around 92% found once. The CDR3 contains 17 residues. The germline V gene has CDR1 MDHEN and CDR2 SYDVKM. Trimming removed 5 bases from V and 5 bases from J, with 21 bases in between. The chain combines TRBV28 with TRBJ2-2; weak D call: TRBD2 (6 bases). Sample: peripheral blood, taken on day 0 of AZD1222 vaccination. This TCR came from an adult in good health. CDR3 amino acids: CASSPALALLGTGELFF. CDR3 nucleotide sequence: TGTGCCAGCAGTCCGGCCCTAGCGCTACTTGGTACCGGGGAGCTGTTTTTT.